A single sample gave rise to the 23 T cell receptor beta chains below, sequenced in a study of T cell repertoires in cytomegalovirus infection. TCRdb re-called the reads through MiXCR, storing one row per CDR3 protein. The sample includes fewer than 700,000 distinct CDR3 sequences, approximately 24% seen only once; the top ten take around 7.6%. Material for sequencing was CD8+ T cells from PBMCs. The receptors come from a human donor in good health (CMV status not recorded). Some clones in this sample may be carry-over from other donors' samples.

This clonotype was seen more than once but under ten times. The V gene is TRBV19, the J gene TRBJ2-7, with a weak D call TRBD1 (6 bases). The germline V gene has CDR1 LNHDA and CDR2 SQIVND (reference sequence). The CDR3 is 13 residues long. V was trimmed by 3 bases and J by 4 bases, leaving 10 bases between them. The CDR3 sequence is CASSIGRGYEQYF. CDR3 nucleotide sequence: TGTGCCAGTAGTATCGGCAGGGGTTACGAGCAGTACTTC.

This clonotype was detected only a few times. The CDR3 DNA reads as TGTGCCAGCAGCCAACCGACGGGATACAATGAAAAACTGTTTTTT. It is translated as CASSQPTGYNEKLFF. The gene calls are TRBV14 and TRBJ1-4; D gene unclear. The CDR3 runs to 15 residues. Trimming left V 2 bases short and J 5 bases short, with 12 bases between. Germline V gene sequence: CDR1 SGHDN, CDR2 FVKESK.

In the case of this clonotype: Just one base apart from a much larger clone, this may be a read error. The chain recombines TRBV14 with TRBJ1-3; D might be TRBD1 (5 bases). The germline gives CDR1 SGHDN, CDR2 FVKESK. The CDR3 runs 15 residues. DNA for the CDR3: TGTGCCAGCAGCCACCCAGGGCATTTGGGAAACACCGTATATTTT. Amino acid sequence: CASSHPGHLGNTVYF.

The CDR3 sequence is CASSYSQGQNTEAFF. The CDR3 DNA is TGTGCCAGCAGTTACTCGCAGGGCCAGAACACTGAAGCTTTCTTT. The genes are TRBV6-5 and TRBJ1-1; TRBD1 might be the D (5 bases). The CDR3 is 15 residues long. The germline V and J ends were trimmed by 0 bases and 1 base, with 9 bases remaining between them. CDR1 and CDR2 (germline): MNHEY, SVGAGI.

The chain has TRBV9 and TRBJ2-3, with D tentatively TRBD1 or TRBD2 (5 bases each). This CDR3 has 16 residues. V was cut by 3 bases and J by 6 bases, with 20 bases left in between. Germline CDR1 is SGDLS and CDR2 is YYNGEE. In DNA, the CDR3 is TGTGCCAGCAGCGGAACCCGGGACCCTCCCTGGGATACGCAGTATTTT. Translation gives CASSGTRDPPWDTQYF.

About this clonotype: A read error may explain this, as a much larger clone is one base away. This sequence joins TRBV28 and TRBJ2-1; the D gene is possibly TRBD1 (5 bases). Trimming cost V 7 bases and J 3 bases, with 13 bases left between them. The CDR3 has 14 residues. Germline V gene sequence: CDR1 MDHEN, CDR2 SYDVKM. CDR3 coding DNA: TGTGCCAGCAACAGGTGGCGCGGCTACAATGAGCAGTTCTTC. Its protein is CASNRWRGYNEQFF.

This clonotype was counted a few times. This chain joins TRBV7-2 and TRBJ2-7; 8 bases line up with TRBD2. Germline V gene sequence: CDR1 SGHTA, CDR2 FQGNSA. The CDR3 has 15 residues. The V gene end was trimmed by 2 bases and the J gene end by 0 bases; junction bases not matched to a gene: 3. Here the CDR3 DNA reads TGTGCCAGCAGCTTAATAGCGGGGACCTCCTACGAGCAGTACTTC. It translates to CASSLIAGTSYEQYF.

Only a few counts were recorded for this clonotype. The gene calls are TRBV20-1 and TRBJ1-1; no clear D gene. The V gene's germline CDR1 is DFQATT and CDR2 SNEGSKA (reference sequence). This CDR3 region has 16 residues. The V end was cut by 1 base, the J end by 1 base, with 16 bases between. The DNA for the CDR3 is TGCAGTGCTAGAGGGTGGAAGGGCAGACAGAACACTGAAGCTTTCTTT. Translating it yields CSARGWKGRQNTEAFF.

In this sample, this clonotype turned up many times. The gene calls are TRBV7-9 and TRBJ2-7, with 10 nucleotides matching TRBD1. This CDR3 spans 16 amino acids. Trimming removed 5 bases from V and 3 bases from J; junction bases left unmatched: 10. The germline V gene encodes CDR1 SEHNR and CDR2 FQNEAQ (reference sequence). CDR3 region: CASSPGRGTGDYEQYF. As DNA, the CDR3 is TGTGCCAGCAGCCCAGGCCGAGGGACAGGGGACTACGAGCAGTACTTC.

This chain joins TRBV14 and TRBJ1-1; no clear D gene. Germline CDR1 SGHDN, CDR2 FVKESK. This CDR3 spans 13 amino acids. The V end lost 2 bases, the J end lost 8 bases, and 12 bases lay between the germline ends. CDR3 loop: CASSQLTRSEAFF. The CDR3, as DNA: TGTGCCAGCAGCCAACTCACCCGGTCGGAAGCTTTCTTT.

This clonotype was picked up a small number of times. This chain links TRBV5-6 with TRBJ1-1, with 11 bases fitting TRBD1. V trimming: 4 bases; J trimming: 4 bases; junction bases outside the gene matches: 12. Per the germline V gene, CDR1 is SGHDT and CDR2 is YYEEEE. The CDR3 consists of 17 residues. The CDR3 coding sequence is TGTGCCAGCAGCCCTCCGAGGGGGACAGGGGGTATCACTGAAGCTTTCTTT. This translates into CASSPPRGTGGITEAFF.

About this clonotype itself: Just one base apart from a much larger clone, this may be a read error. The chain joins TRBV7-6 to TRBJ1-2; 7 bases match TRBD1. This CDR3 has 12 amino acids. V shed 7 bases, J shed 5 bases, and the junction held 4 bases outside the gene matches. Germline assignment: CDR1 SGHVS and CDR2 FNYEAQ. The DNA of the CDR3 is TGTGCCAGCACCCAGGGGGTTTATGGCTACACCTTC. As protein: CASTQGVYGYTF.

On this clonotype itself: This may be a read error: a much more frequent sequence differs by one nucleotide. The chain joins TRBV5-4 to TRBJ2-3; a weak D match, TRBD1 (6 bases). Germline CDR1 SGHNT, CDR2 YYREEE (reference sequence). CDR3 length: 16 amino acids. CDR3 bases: TGTGTCAGCAGCCCCCGATGGCAGGGGAGTCAAGATACGCAGTATTTT. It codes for CVSSPRWQGSQDTQYF.

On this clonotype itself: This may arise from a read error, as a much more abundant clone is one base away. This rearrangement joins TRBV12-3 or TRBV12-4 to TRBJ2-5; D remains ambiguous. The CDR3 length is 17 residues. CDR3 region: CARSFMDRADSQETQYF. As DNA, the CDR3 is TGTGCCAGGAGTTTCATGGATCGAGCAGACTCCCAAGAGACCCAGTACTTC.

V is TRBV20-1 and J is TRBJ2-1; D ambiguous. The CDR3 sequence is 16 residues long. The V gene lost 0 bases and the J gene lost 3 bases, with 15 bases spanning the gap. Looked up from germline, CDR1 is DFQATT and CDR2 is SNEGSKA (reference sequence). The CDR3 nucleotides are TGCAGTGCTAGAGATTCTCCGGTAGCCTACTACAATGAGCAGTTCTTC. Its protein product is CSARDSPVAYYNEQFF.

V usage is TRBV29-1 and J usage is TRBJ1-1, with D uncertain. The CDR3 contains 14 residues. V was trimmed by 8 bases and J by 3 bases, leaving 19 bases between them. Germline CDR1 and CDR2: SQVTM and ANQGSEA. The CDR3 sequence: CSTHGGVPDTEAFF. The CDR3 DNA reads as TGCAGCACCCACGGCGGGGTCCCCGACACTGAAGCTTTCTTT. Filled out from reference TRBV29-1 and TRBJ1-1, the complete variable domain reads SAVISQKPSRDICQRGTSLTIQCQVDSQVTMMFWYRQQPGQSLTLIATANQGSEATYESGFVIDKFPISRPNLTFSTLTVSNMSPEDSSIYLCSTHGGVPDTEAFFGQGTRLTVV.

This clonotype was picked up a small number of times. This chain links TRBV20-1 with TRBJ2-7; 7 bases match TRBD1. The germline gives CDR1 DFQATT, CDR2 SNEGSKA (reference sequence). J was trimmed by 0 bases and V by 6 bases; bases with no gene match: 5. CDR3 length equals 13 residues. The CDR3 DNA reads TGCAGTGCCCTGACAGGGAGCTCCTACGAGCAGTACTTC. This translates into CSALTGSSYEQYF.

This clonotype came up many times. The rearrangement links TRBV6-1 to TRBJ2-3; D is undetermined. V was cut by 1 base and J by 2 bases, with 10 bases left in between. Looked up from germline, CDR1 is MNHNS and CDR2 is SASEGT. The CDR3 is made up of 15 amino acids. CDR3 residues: CASSEENFPTDTQYF. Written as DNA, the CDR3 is TGTGCCAGCAGTGAAGAGAACTTCCCCACAGATACGCAGTATTTT.

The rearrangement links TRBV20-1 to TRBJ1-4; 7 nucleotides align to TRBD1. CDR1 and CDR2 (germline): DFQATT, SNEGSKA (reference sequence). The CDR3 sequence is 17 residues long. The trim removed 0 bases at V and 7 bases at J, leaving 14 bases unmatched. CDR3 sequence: CSARDQGGAGLGEKLFF. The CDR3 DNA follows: TGCAGTGCTAGAGATCAAGGGGGCGCGGGATTGGGTGAAAAACTGTTTTTT.

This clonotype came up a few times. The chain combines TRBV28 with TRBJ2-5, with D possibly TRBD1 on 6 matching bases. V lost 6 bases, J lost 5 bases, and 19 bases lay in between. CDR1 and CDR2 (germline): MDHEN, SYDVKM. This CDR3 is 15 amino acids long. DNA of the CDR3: TGTGCCAGCAGCCTACCAGGACAGTTGACGGAGACCCAGTACTTC. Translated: CASSLPGQLTETQYF.

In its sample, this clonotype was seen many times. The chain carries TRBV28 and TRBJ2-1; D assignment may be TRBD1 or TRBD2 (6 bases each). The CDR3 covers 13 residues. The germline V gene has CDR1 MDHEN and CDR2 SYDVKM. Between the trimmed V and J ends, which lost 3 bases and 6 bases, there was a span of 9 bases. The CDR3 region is CASSFRGRNEQFF. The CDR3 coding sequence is TGTGCCAGCAGTTTCCGGGGGCGCAATGAGCAGTTCTTC.

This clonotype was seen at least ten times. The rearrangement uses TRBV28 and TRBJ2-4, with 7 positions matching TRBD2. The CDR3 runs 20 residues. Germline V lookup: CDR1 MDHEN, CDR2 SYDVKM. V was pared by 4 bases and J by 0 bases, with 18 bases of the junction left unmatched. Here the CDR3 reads CASSSRGEDIYHLAKNIQYF. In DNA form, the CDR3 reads TGTGCCAGCAGTTCCCGGGGGGAGGACATCTACCACCTAGCCAAAAACATTCAGTACTTC.

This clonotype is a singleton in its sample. CDR3 coding DNA: TGTGCCAGCAGCTTCTTGGACCTAAACTCCTACGAGCAGTACTTC. This gives the protein CASSFLDLNSYEQYF. The V gene is TRBV5-6, the J gene TRBJ2-7; D gene unclear. V gave up 2 bases and J gave up 0 bases, with 12 bases separating them. The CDR3 spans 15 residues. Germline lookup yields CDR1 SGHDT and CDR2 YYEEEE.